Below, one TCR beta chain is given with its context. The germline gives CDR1 WNHNN, CDR2 SYGVQD (reference sequence). V gave up 5 bases and J gave up 2 bases, with 8 bases separating them. The CDR3 has 13 amino acids. The data belong to a study of shared clonotypes between healthy human individuals. Study-wide context: The cohort comprised two women and a few men. Their ages spanned 18 to 49 years. The study used three CD4 naive, three CD4 memory, two CD8 naive and one CD8 memory plate per donor.

The material for each subset, its genomic DNA, was split evenly across several immunoSEQ plates. Libraries were prepared by immunoSEQ multiplex PCR; TCRdb keeps only in-frame clonotypes and omits some of them. The sample lists millions of clones; approximately 95% were seen once. Naive CD45RA+ and memory CD45RA-negative subsets were split from CD4+ cells. V and J are TRBV10-1 and TRBJ2-3; perhaps TRBD1 as D (5 bases). Sequencing input: naive CD4+ T cells from PBMCs. Subset denoted: CD45RA+ positively selected. The sequence was collected from a man aged 18 to 30 in good health. Some clones in this sample may be carry-over from other donors' samples. The CDR3 nucleotides are TGCGCCAGCAGTTTGACAGCCACAGATACGCAGTATTTT. Protein product: CASSLTATDTQYF.